The present TCR beta chain was sequenced within a study of blood T cell repertoires in COVID-19. Study summary: Both acute and convalescent COVID-19 samples were obtained from the United States, Italy and Spain. PBMCs, B-cell-depleted T cells, or T cells provided the cDNA or gDNA that made up the material.

V lost 1 base, J lost 0 bases, and 7 bases lay in between. CDR1 and CDR2 from the germline V gene are SGHDN and FVKESK. This CDR3 spans 15 amino acids. As processed by the authors: Amplified reference gene primers provided the basis for estimating nucleated cell counts. The method was immunoSEQ multiplex PCR; TCRdb's version includes in-frame clones alone and lacks a portion of them. V and J calls and clone size are given by that table; D and trimming were obtained from the DNA. Of 200,000 to 300,000 clones detected, roughly 80% appear once; the ten largest clones hold about 4.8%. This chain links TRBV14 with TRBJ1-3; tentatively, D is TRBD1 (5 bases). The receptor was derived from a woman aged 65 to 85 with acute or convalescent COVID-19. The specimen sequenced was peripheral blood. The CDR3 loop reads CASSQGRVSGNTIYF. In DNA form, the CDR3 reads TGTGCCAGCAGCCAAGGCAGGGTCTCTGGAAACACCATATATTTT.